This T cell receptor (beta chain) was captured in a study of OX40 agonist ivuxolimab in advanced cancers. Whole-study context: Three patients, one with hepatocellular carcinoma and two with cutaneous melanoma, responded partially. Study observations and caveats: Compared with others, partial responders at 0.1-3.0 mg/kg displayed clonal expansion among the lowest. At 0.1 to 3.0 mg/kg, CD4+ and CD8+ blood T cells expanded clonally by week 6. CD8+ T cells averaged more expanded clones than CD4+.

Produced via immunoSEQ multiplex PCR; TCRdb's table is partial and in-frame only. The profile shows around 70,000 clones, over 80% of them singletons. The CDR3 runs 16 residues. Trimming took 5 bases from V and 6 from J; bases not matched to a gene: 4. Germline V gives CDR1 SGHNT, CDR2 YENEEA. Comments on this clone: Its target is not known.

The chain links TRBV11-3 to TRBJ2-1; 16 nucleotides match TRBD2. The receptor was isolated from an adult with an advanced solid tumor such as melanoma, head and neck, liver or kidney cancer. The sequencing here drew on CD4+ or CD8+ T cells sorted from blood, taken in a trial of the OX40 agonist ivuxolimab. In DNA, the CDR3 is TGTGCCAGCAGCAAAGGGACTAGCGGGAGGGTCAATGAGCAGTTCTTC. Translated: CASSKGTSGRVNEQFF.